This T cell receptor beta chain was observed in a study of blood T cell repertoires in COVID-19. Across the study: The cDNA or gDNA used as material had been derived from T cells, B-cell-depleted T cells, or PBMCs.

The CDR3 length is 12 residues. Trimming took 1 base from V and 11 from J, leaving 11 bases between them. Here immunoSEQ multiplex PCR was the method, and the copy in TCRdb shows in-frame clones only, minus some. The profile shows some 97,000 clones, just under 80% of them singletons. This chain joins TRBV12-3 or TRBV12-4 and TRBJ1-1; TRBD1 might be the D (5 bases). The receptor was isolated from a man in his 70s with active or convalescent COVID-19. Sequencing was carried out using peripheral blood. In DNA, the CDR3 is TGTGCCAGCAGTTTAGGGTCAGGGCAGGCTTTCTTT. Translating gives CASSLGSGQAFF.